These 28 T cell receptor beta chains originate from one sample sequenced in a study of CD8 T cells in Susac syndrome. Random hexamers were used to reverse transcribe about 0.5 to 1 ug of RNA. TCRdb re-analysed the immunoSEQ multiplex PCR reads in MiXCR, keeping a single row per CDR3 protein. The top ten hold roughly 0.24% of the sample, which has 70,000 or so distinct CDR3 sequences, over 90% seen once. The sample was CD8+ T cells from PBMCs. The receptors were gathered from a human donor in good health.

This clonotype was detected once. CDR3 residues: CASSSGWGAVDYGYTF. DNA of the CDR3: TGTGCCAGCAGCTCGGGCTGGGGGGCGGTTGACTATGGCTACACCTTC. The rearrangement links TRBV7-9 to TRBJ1-2; tentative D call: TRBD1 (6 bases). This CDR3 has 16 amino acids. V was clipped by 4 bases and J by 3 bases, with 18 bases between them. Germline V gene sequence: CDR1 SEHNR, CDR2 FQNEAQ (reference sequence).

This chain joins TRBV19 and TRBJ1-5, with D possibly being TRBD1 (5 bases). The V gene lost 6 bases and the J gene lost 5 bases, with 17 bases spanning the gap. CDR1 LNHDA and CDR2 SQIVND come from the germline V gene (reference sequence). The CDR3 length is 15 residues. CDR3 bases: TGTGCCAGTAGCCCCAAGTCGGGGCCACATCAGCCCCAGCATTTT. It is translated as CASSPKSGPHQPQHF.

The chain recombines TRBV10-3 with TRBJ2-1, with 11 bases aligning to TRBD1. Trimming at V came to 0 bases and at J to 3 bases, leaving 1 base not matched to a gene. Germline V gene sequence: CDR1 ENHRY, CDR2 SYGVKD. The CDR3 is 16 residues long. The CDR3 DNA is TGTGCCATCAGTGAGTCGGGACAGGGGGTCTACAATGAGCAGTTCTTC. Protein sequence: CAISESGQGVYNEQFF.

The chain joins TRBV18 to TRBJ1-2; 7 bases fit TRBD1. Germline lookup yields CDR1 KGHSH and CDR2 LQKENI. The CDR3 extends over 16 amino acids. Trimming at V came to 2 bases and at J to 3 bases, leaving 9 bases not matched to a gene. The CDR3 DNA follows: TGTGCCAGCTCACCAGAGGTCGGGACAGCCTACTATGGCTACACCTTC. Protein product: CASSPEVGTAYYGYTF.

CDR3 in DNA: TGCAGTGCTAGAGAAAATACAGAGCTAGGCTATGGCTACACCTTC. Its protein product is CSARENTELGYGYTF. This chain links TRBV20-1 with TRBJ1-2; D unclear. This CDR3 is 15 amino acids long. CDR1 is DFQATT and CDR2 is SNEGSKA in the germline V gene (reference sequence). V was shortened by 0 bases and J by 4 bases, with 15 bases between the two germline ends.

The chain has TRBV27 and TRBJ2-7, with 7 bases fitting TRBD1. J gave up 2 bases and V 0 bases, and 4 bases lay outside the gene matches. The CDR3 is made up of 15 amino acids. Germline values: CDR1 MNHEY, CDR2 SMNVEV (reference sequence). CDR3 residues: CASSLSRDSPYEQYV. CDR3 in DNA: TGTGCCAGCAGTTTATCCAGGGACAGTCCCTACGAGCAGTACGTC.

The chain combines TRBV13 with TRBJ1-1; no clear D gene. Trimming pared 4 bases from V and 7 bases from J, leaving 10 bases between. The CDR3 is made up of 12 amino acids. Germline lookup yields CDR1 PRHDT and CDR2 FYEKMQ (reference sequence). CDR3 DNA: TGTGCCAGCAGCTCCGTGCGGAATGAAGCTTTCTTT. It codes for CASSSVRNEAFF.

CDR3 protein: CSVESRVRDGGTQYF. In DNA form, the CDR3 reads TGCAGCGTTGAATCCAGGGTCCGGGATGGCGGGACCCAGTACTTC. The rearrangement uses TRBV29-1 and TRBJ2-5; D tentatively reads TRBD1 or TRBD2 (5 bases each). The germline V gene encodes CDR1 SQVTM and CDR2 ANQGSEA. The length of the CDR3 is 15 residues. V was clipped by 2 bases and J by 7 bases, with 20 bases between them.

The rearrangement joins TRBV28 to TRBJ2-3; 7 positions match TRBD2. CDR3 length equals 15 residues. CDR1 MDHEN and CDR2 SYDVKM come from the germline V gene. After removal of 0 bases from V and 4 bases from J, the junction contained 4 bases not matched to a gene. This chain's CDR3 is CASSLWGGTSDTQYF. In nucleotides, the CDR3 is TGTGCCAGCAGTTTATGGGGGGGGACCTCAGATACGCAGTATTTT.

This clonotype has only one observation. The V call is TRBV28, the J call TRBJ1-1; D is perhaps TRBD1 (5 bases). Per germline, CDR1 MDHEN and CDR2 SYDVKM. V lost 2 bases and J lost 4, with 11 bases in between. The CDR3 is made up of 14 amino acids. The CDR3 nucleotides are TGTGCCAGCAGTTTAGTTCGGGGACGCACTGAAGCTTTCTTT. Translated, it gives CASSLVRGRTEAFF.

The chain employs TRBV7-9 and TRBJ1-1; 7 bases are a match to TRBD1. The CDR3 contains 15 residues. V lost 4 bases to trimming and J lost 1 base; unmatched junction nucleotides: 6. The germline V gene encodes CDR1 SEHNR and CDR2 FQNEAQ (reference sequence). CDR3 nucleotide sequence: TGTGCCAGCAGCTCCCCCCGGACAGGGAACACTGAAGCTTTCTTT. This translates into CASSSPRTGNTEAFF.

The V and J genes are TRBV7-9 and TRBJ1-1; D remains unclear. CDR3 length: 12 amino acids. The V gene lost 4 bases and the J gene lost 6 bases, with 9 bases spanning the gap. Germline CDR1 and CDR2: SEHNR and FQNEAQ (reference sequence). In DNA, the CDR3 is TGTGCCAGCAGCTCCGAGGGTGCTGAAGCTTTCTTT. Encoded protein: CASSSEGAEAFF.

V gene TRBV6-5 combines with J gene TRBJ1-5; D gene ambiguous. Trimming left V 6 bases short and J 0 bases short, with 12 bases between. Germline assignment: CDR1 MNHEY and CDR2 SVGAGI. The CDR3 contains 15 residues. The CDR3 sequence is CASSRGSNSNQPQHF. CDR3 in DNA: TGTGCCAGCAGCCGTGGGAGCAATAGCAATCAGCCCCAGCATTTT.

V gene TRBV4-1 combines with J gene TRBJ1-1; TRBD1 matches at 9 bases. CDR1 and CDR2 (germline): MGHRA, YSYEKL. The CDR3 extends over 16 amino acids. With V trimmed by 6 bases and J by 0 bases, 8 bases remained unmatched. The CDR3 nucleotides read TGCGCCAGCAGAGAGGGACAGGGTGGGATGAACACTGAAGCTTTCTTT. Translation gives CASREGQGGMNTEAFF.

The CDR3 nucleotides read TGTGCCAGCAGCGCGCCCCCATTGGGACAGGGAGACGAGCAGTACTTC. This codes for CASSAPPLGQGDEQYF. The chain links TRBV9 to TRBJ2-7; TRBD1 agrees at 9 bases. The CDR3 spans 16 residues. V trimming: 3 bases; J trimming: 5 bases; junction bases outside the gene matches: 12. The germline gives CDR1 SGDLS, CDR2 YYNGEE.

CDR3 residues: CASSQGLGQILAKNIQYF. The DNA for the CDR3 is TGCGCCAGCAGCCAAGGCCTGGGACAGATATTAGCCAAAAACATTCAGTACTTC. This chain joins TRBV4-1 and TRBJ2-4; TRBD1 aligns across 7 bases. The V and J ends lost 1 base and 0 bases, in that order; junction bases with no gene match: 9. This CDR3 comprises 18 residues. Germline V gives CDR1 MGHRA, CDR2 YSYEKL.

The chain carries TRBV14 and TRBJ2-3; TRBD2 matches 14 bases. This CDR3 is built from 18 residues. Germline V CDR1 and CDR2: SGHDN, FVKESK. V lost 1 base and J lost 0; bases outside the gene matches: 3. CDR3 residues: CASSQGGTSGGSTDTQYF. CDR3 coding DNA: TGTGCCAGCAGCCAAGGCGGGACTAGCGGGGGAAGCACAGATACGCAGTATTTT.

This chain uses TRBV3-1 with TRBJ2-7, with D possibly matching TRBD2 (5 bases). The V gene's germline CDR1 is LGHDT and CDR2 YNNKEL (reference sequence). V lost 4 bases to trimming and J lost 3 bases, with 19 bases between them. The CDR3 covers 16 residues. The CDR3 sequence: CASSRLGRGSGYEQYF. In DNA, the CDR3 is TGTGCCAGCAGCCGTCTAGGTAGAGGGTCGGGCTACGAGCAGTACTTC.

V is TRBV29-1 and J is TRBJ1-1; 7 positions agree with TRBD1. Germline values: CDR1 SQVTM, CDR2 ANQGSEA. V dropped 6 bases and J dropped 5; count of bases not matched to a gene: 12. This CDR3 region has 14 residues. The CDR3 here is CSVALRQGWTEAFF. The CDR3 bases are TGCAGCGTAGCCCTTCGACAGGGTTGGACTGAAGCTTTCTTT.

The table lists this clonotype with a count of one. CDR3 protein: CASSFPRGSYEQYF. The CDR3 DNA sequence: TGTGCCAGCAGTTTCCCGAGGGGGTCCTACGAGCAGTACTTC. The chain recombines TRBV7-2 with TRBJ2-7, with a weak D call TRBD1 (6 bases). Germline loops: CDR1 SGHTA, CDR2 FQGNSA. Between the trimmed V and J ends, which lost 6 bases and 1 base, there was a span of 13 bases. CDR3 length: 14 amino acids.

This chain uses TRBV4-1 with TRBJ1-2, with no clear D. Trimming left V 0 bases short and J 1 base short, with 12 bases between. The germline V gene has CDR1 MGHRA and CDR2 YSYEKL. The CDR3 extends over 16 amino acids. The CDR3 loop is CASSQDRGLGNYGYTF. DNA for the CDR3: TGCGCCAGCAGCCAAGACCGGGGTCTAGGTAACTATGGCTACACCTTC.

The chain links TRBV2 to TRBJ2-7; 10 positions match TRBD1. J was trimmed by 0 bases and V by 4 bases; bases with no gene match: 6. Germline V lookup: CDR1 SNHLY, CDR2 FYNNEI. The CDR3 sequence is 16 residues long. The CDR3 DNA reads TGTGCCAGCAGTGCCTCCGGGACAGGGGCCTCCTACGAGCAGTACGTC. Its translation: CASSASGTGASYEQYV.

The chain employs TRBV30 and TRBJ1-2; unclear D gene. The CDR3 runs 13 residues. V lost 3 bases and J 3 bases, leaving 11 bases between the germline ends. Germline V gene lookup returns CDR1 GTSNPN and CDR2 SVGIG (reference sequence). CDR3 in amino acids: CAWRLSGDYGYTF. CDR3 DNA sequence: TGTGCCTGGAGGCTGAGTGGGGACTATGGCTACACCTTC.

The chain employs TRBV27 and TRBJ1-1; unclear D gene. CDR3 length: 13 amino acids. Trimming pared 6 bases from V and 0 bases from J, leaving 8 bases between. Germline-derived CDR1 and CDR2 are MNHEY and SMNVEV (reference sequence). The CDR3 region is CASRSSLNTEAFF. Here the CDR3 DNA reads TGTGCCAGCAGGAGCAGCCTGAACACTGAAGCTTTCTTT.

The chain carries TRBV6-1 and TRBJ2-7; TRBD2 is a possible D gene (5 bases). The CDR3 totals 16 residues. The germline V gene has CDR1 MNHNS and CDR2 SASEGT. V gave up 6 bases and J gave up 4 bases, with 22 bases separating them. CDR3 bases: TGTGCCAGCAGGGGAGCCTTCTCCGACGGAAAGTACGAGCAGTACTTC. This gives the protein CASRGAFSDGKYEQYF.

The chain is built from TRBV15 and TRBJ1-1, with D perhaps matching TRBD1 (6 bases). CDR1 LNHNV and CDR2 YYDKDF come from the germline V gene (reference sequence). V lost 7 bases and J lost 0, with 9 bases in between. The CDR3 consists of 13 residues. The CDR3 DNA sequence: TGTGCCACCATAGGGGGGATGAACACTGAAGCTTTCTTT. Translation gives CATIGGMNTEAFF.

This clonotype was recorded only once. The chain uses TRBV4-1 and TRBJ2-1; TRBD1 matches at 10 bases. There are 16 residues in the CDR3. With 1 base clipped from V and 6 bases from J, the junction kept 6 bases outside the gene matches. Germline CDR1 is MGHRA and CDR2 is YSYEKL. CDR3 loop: CASSQGAGTGVNEQFF. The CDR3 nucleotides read TGCGCCAGCAGCCAAGGCGCCGGGACAGGGGTCAATGAGCAGTTCTTC.

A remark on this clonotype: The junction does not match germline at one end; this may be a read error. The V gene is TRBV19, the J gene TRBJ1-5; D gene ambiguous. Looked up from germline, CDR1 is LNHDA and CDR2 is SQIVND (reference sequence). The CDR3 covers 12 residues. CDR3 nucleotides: TGTGCCAGTAGGATAGGAAATCAGCCCCAGCATTTT. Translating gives CASRIGNQPQHF.